The 13 T cell receptor beta chains listed next were all sequenced from one sample in a study of early T cells in non-severe SARS-CoV-2 infection (dated by TCRdb to about 2021). Libraries were prepared through 5' RACE. Sequencing was performed on a NextSeq 500. TCRdb applied fastp at Q25 and MiXCR to the public reads, then kept only in-frame beta chains. Entries that share a CDR3 protein sequence are merged under the most common genes and DNA. For this sample the table gives roughly 61,000 distinct CDR3 sequences, of which 13% were detected only once. The ten largest account for approximately 8.5% of the sample. Sequenced here: whole blood, sampled at baseline. The source of these receptors is an adult who was a healthcare worker with PCR-confirmed SARS-CoV-2 infection or an uninfected control (not recorded which).

This clonotype was recorded a few times. The rearrangement links TRBV9 to TRBJ1-6; 9 nucleotides agree with TRBD1. V shed 4 bases and J 9 bases; nucleotides not matched to a gene: 11. This CDR3 comprises 16 residues. The germline V gene has CDR1 SGDLS and CDR2 YYNGEE. The CDR3 bases are TGTGCCAGCAGCTCACCTCCACAGGGGGCGGCTTCACCCCTCCACTTT. Its translation is CASSSPPQGAASPLHF.

The chain employs TRBV27 and TRBJ1-2; D gene unclear. Trimming cost V 6 bases and J 5 bases, with 13 bases left between them. Germline-derived CDR1 and CDR2 are MNHEY and SMNVEV (reference sequence). There are 13 residues in the CDR3. Here the CDR3 DNA reads TGTGCCAGCAGACAACAGAGAATTTATGGCTACACCTTC. Amino acids: CASRQQRIYGYTF.

The chain employs TRBV11-3 and TRBJ1-4; no firm D call. Germline loops: CDR1 SGHNT, CDR2 YENEEA. The CDR3 covers 13 residues. The ends were cut back, 4 bases at V and 8 bases at J, with 11 bases in the middle. This chain's CDR3 is CASSSQRREKLFF. The CDR3 DNA is TGTGCCAGCAGCTCCCAGAGGAGGGAAAAACTGTTTTTT.

Only a few counts were recorded for this clonotype. This rearrangement joins TRBV29-1 to TRBJ2-1, with 13 bases identical to TRBD2. The CDR3 length is 13 residues. V was pared by 4 bases and J by 9 bases, with 3 bases of the junction left unmatched. From germline, CDR1 is SQVTM and CDR2 ANQGSEA. The DNA for the CDR3 is TGCAGCGTTGGACTAGCGGGAGGTGTTGAGCAGTTCTTC. It specifies CSVGLAGGVEQFF.

This clonotype has more than one count but fewer than ten. The CDR3 nucleotides are TGTGCCAGCAGCGGAGGGGGTCTTAGCTCCTACAATGAGCAGTTCTTC. The encoded protein is CASSGGGLSSYNEQFF. The chain employs TRBV13 and TRBJ2-1, with D perhaps given as TRBD1 or TRBD2 (6 bases each). The CDR3 length is 16 residues. Per germline, CDR1 PRHDT and CDR2 FYEKMQ (reference sequence). The V gene lost 5 bases and the J gene lost 0 bases, with 14 bases spanning the gap. The full variable domain, with the rest looked up from reference TRBV13 and TRBJ2-1, is AAGVIQSPRHLIKEKRETATLKCYPIPRHDTVYWYQQGPGQDPQFLISFYEKMQSDKGSIPDRFSAQQFSDYHSELNMSSLELGDSALYFCASSGGGLSSYNEQFFGPGTRLTVL.

The V call is TRBV15, the J call TRBJ2-7, with D perhaps matching TRBD1 (5 bases). CDR3 length equals 14 residues. Per the germline V gene, CDR1 is LNHNV and CDR2 is YYDKDF (reference sequence). V was clipped by 3 bases and J by 0 bases, with 9 bases between them. This CDR3 is CATSRDIDSYEQYF. The CDR3 DNA is TGTGCCACCAGCAGGGACATCGACTCCTACGAGCAGTACTTC. The full variable domain, completed using reference TRBV15 and TRBJ2-7, is DAMVIQNPRYQVTQFGKPVTLSCSQTLNHNVMYWYQQKSSQAPKLLFHYYDKDFNNEADTPDNFQSRRPNTSFCFLDIRSPGLGDTAMYLCATSRDIDSYEQYFGPGTRLTVT.

V gene TRBV2 combines with J gene TRBJ2-7, with 8 bases fitting TRBD1. Germline CDR1 is SNHLY and CDR2 is FYNNEI. There are 15 residues in the CDR3. V shed 6 bases, J shed 5 bases, and the junction held 12 bases outside the gene matches. Written as DNA, the CDR3 is TGTGCCAGCAGCCAGGGGACAGGCCGGGTTCACGAGCAGTACTTC. Translated, it gives CASSQGTGRVHEQYF.

This clonotype has just a few counts. The chain combines TRBV7-3 with TRBJ2-5, with TRBD1 matching over 7 bases. The V gene's germline CDR1 is SGHTA and CDR2 FQGTGA. The CDR3 is 15 residues long. The V and J ends lost 6 bases and 1 base, in that order; junction bases with no gene match: 8. The CDR3, as DNA: TGTGCCAGCAGTCAGGGACAGAGTGCCCAAGAGACCCAGTACTTC. This encodes CASSQGQSAQETQYF.

This rearrangement joins TRBV24-1 to TRBJ2-2; D gene unclear. The germline V gene has CDR1 KGHDR and CDR2 SFDVKD. The CDR3 is 13 amino acids. The V end lost 7 bases, the J end lost 6 bases, and 11 bases lay between the germline ends. CDR3 amino acids: CATRDQAAGELFF. CDR3 nucleotides: TGTGCCACCAGAGACCAGGCGGCCGGGGAGCTGTTTTTT.

This clonotype was observed at least ten times. The V gene is TRBV2, the J gene TRBJ2-7; TRBD2 matches 8 bases. The CDR3 has 14 amino acids. The ends lost 9 bases at V and 3 bases at J; junction bases unmatched: 10. Germline V gene lookup returns CDR1 SNHLY and CDR2 FYNNEI. The CDR3 here is CASTGREMFYEQYF. DNA of the CDR3: TGTGCCAGTACCGGGAGGGAGATGTTCTACGAGCAGTACTTC.

This clonotype showed up just a few times. CDR3 residues: CASSQAMVLGRNTEAFF. The CDR3 region has the DNA TGCGCCAGCAGCCAAGCGATGGTCCTTGGGAGAAACACTGAAGCTTTCTTT. V is TRBV4-3 and J is TRBJ1-1; no reliable D call. Trimming cost V 1 base and J 2 bases, with 17 bases left between them. Germline V lookup: CDR1 LGHNA, CDR2 YSLEER. This CDR3 is built from 17 residues.

This clonotype was observed at least ten times. The chain joins TRBV11-2 to TRBJ1-2; 9 bases map to TRBD1. J was trimmed by 5 bases and V by 7 bases; bases with no gene match: 8. Germline-derived CDR1 and CDR2 are SGHAT and FQNNGV. CDR3 length: 14 residues. In DNA form, the CDR3 reads TGTGCCAGCACCACCGGGACAGGGCAGTATGGCTACACCTTC. It specifies CASTTGTGQYGYTF.

The chain joins TRBV29-1 to TRBJ2-7; 8 bases agree with TRBD1. CDR3 length: 13 residues. Germline values: CDR1 SQVTM, CDR2 ANQGSEA. Trimming cost V 3 bases and J 2 bases; bases outside gene matches: 3. CDR3 residues: CSVEWDRTYEQYF. The DNA of the CDR3 is TGCAGCGTTGAGTGGGACAGGACCTACGAGCAGTACTTC.